This entry concerns a single T cell receptor (beta chain). This sample was taken from a study of blood T cell repertoires in COVID-19. Study details: From the United States, Italy and Spain came samples of acute and convalescent COVID-19.

Germline V gives CDR1 LGHDT, CDR2 YNNKEL (reference sequence). The ends lost 5 bases at V and 4 bases at J; junction bases unmatched: 9. The CDR3 covers 18 residues. Original processing methods: Counts of nucleated cells, estimated from reference gene primer amplification, were obtained. The assay was immunoSEQ multiplex PCR, and TCRdb's table has in-frame clones only and misses some. That table is the source of V, J and clone size, and D and trimming were worked out from the DNA. The data contain fewer than 70,000 clones, approximately 89% of them singletons. This TCR came from a man aged 50 or older with active COVID-19. Sequenced input: peripheral blood. The V and J genes are TRBV3-1 (or the pseudogene TRBV3-2) and TRBJ2-1; 15 nucleotides agree with TRBD2. In nucleotides, the CDR3 is TGTGCCAGCAGCTTAACCAGGACTAGCGGGGGGGTTTACAATGAGCAGTTCTTC. It is translated as CASSLTRTSGGVYNEQFF.